This entry features one T cell receptor (beta chain) sequence. The sample is drawn from a study of blood T cell repertoires in COVID-19. TCRdb keeps only in-frame clones here, not all; method: immunoSEQ multiplex PCR. The repertoire includes some 56,000 clones, 86% of them detected once, and about 26% sits in the top ten. Specimen: peripheral blood. The TCR sequence derives from a woman older than 75 with acute or convalescent COVID-19.

The CDR3 nucleotides are TGTGCCAGCAGCGTAGGGCTGGACAGGACTAACTATGGCTACACCTTC. Translation: CASSVGLDRTNYGYTF. This rearrangement joins TRBV9 to TRBJ1-2; TRBD1 agrees at 7 bases. The CDR3 contains 16 residues. The V and J ends lost 0 bases and 0 bases, in that order; junction bases with no gene match: 5. The V gene's germline CDR1 is SGDLS and CDR2 YYNGEE.